This entry lists 30 T cell receptor beta chains sequenced from one sample in a study of blood T cell repertoires in COVID-19. The method was immunoSEQ multiplex PCR; TCRdb's version includes in-frame clones alone and lacks a portion of them. The sample carries approximately 70,000 clones, 91% recorded once. Sequencing was done on a sample of peripheral blood. The source of these receptors is a man aged 40-50 years with COVID-19, enrolled during active disease.

The rearrangement joins TRBV6-2 or TRBV6-3 to TRBJ2-1, with 8 bases identical to TRBD2. The CDR3 covers 14 residues. CDR1 is MNHEY, CDR2 SVGEGT, per germline. V dropped 5 bases and J dropped 7; count of bases not matched to a gene: 7. The chain's CDR3 is CASSDRGGRNEQFF. CDR3 coding DNA: TGTGCCAGCAGTGACCGGGGGGGCCGGAATGAGCAGTTCTTC.

V usage is TRBV6-5 and J usage is TRBJ1-4, with D possibly matching TRBD1 (5 bases). This CDR3 contains 15 residues. Germline V gives CDR1 MNHEY, CDR2 SVGAGI. V lost 8 bases to trimming and J lost 8 bases, with 21 bases between them. The CDR3 DNA sequence: TGTGCCAGCGAGGTTGGCCCCTGGGCAGGGGAAAAACTGTTTTTT. Translated: CASEVGPWAGEKLFF.

The chain combines TRBV6-5 with TRBJ1-5; the D gene is possibly TRBD1 (5 bases). V lost 7 bases and J 4 bases, leaving 14 bases between the germline ends. CDR3 size: 14 residues. Germline V gene lookup returns CDR1 MNHEY and CDR2 SVGAGI. The CDR3 spells CASTLDRGNQPQHF. The CDR3 DNA sequence: TGTGCCAGCACTCTCGACAGAGGAAATCAGCCCCAGCATTTT.

The V call is TRBV4-2, the J call TRBJ1-2; 7 positions match TRBD1. CDR1 and CDR2 (germline): LGHNA, YNFKEQ. The junction had 8 bases not matched to a gene; V was cut back by 1 base and J by 6 bases. The CDR3 spans 15 residues. The CDR3 DNA is TGTGCCAGCAGCCAAGGTATAGGGGGCGAAAATGGCTACACCTTC. Translation gives CASSQGIGGENGYTF.

This clone was seen a single time. The chain couples TRBV10-3 to TRBJ2-2; 7 bases agree with TRBD1. The junction had 5 bases not matched to a gene; V was cut back by 8 bases and J by 2 bases. Germline V gene sequence: CDR1 ENHRY, CDR2 SYGVKD. This CDR3 spans 14 amino acids. The DNA for the CDR3 is TGTGCCATCCGACAGGGATTAAACACCGGGGAGCTGTTTTTT. Translated: CAIRQGLNTGELFF.

The chain carries TRBV3-1 (or the pseudogene TRBV3-2) and TRBJ2-4; possible D gene TRBD1, 7 bases. Germline V CDR1 and CDR2: LGHDT, YNNKEL (reference sequence). Trimming took off 4 bases at V and 0 bases at J, with 13 bases between the two ends. This CDR3 has 16 residues. The CDR3 DNA reads as TGTGCCAGCAGCCGCGGGACAGCCTTAGCCAAAAACATTCAGTACTTC. Encoded protein: CASSRGTALAKNIQYF.

The chain employs TRBV19 and TRBJ1-2; TRBD1 might be the D (6 bases). Trimming stripped 5 bases from V and 2 bases from J, with 15 bases between. CDR1 LNHDA and CDR2 SQIVND come from the germline V gene (reference sequence). This CDR3 has 15 residues. The CDR3 DNA reads TGTGCCAGTAGTCGCGATCCGGACAGCAACTATGGCTACACCTTC. It codes for CASSRDPDSNYGYTF. Variable domain in full (rest from reference TRBV19 and TRBJ1-2): DGGITQSPKYLFRKEGQNVTLSCEQNLNHDAMYWYRQDPGQGLRLIYYSQIVNDFQKGDIAEGYSVSREKKESFPLTVTSAQKNPTAFYLCASSRDPDSNYGYTFGSGTRLTVV.

This chain's CDR3 is CASSDEQGVSNQPQHF. The CDR3 DNA reads as TGCGCCAGCAGTGATGAGCAGGGGGTTAGCAATCAGCCCCAGCATTTT. The rearrangement links TRBV10-2 to TRBJ1-5; 7 bases match TRBD1. CDR1 and CDR2 from the germline V gene are WSHSY and SAAADI. This CDR3 spans 16 amino acids. Trimming cost V 3 bases and J 0 bases; bases outside gene matches: 5.

The genes are TRBV5-1 and TRBJ2-5, with 15 bases aligning to TRBD2. The V gene end was trimmed by 4 bases and the J gene end by 4 bases; junction bases not matched to a gene: 8. Germline-derived CDR1 and CDR2 are SGHRS and YFSETQ. This CDR3 has 17 residues. CDR3 loop: CASSLGTSGGMGETQYF. As DNA, the CDR3 is TGCGCCAGCAGCCTTGGGACTAGCGGGGGGATGGGAGAGACCCAGTACTTC. Full variable domain (outside the CDR3, taken from reference TRBV5-1 and TRBJ2-5): KAGVTQTPRYLIKTRGQQVTLSCSPISGHRSVSWYQQTPGQGLQFLFEYFSETQRNKGNFPGRFSGRQFSNSRSEMNVSTLELGDSALYLCASSLGTSGGMGETQYFGPGTRLLVL.

This clone was detected only once. This sequence joins TRBV6-2 or TRBV6-3 and TRBJ1-1; 7 bases are shared with TRBD1. Germline assignment: CDR1 MNHEY and CDR2 SVGEGT. The CDR3 spans 14 residues. The V and J ends lost 2 bases and 6 bases, in that order; junction bases with no gene match: 6. CDR3 nucleotide sequence: TGTGCCAGCAGTTACGGCAGGGGGACGGCTGAAGCTTTCTTT. Translation: CASSYGRGTAEAFF.

The chain recombines TRBV6-5 with TRBJ1-6; D is perhaps TRBD1 (6 bases). The CDR3 spans 14 residues. Germline V CDR1 and CDR2: MNHEY, SVGAGI. The V and J ends lost 6 bases and 9 bases respectively, with 15 bases between them. The CDR3 nucleotides are TGTGCCAGCAGAGGTCAGGGGTGGACTTCACCCCTCCACTTT. Its translation is CASRGQGWTSPLHF.

This chain joins TRBV5-1 and TRBJ1-2; TRBD1 matches at 8 bases. CDR3 length: 14 residues. Germline assignment: CDR1 SGHRS and CDR2 YFSETQ. The junction had 12 bases not matched to a gene; V was cut back by 6 bases and J by 8 bases. For the CDR3, the DNA is TGCGCCAGCAACCCTGACAGGGGATCGCAGGGCTACACCTTC. Translated: CASNPDRGSQGYTF.

The chain employs TRBV19 and TRBJ1-6; D gene ambiguous. The V end lost 2 bases, the J end lost 13 bases, and 12 bases lay between the germline ends. The CDR3 extends over 13 amino acids. The germline gives CDR1 LNHDA, CDR2 SQIVND (reference sequence). This chain's CDR3 is CASSIRPLGPLHF. CDR3 DNA: TGTGCCAGTAGTATAAGGCCTCTGGGCCCCCTCCACTTT.

V usage is TRBV9 and J usage is TRBJ1-4, with D perhaps matching TRBD1 (6 bases). The germline gives CDR1 SGDLS, CDR2 YYNGEE. V lost 4 bases, J lost 4 bases, and 14 bases lay in between. The CDR3 extends over 15 amino acids. CDR3 in amino acids: CASSSPLGGNEKLFF. The CDR3 DNA sequence: TGTGCCAGCAGCTCCCCCCTAGGGGGTAATGAAAAACTGTTTTTT.

This chain joins TRBV20-1 and TRBJ2-2, with D possibly being TRBD2 (5 bases). V lost 5 bases to trimming and J lost 7 bases, with 8 bases between them. The CDR3 runs 11 residues. Germline V gene data show CDR1 as DFQATT and CDR2 as SNEGSKA (reference sequence). CDR3 nucleotides: TGCAGTGCTGAGGCGGGCGGGGAGCTGTTTTTT. Protein product: CSAEAGGELFF.

This chain connects TRBV3-1 (or the pseudogene TRBV3-2) to TRBJ2-1; 12 nucleotides agree with TRBD2. CDR3 length equals 17 residues. CDR1 is LGHDT and CDR2 is YNNKEL in the germline V gene (reference sequence). J gave up 8 bases and V 1 base, and 9 bases lay outside the gene matches. As DNA, the CDR3 is TGTGCCAGCAGCCAAGCGGTCGGACTAGCGGGGCGAGATGAGCAGTTCTTC. Protein sequence: CASSQAVGLAGRDEQFF.

This clone came up once. The gene calls are TRBV7-9 and TRBJ1-2; the D gene is possibly TRBD1 (5 bases). Germline V gene data show CDR1 as SEHNR and CDR2 as FQNEAQ (reference sequence). The CDR3 runs to 13 residues. Trimming removed 3 bases at V and 4 bases at J, with 9 bases between. CDR3 sequence: CASSLGGGYGYTF. The DNA of the CDR3 is TGTGCCAGCAGCTTGGGGGGGGGCTATGGCTACACCTTC.

The V and J genes are TRBV25-1 and TRBJ1-2; 9 nucleotides align to TRBD1. V gave up 0 bases and J gave up 4 bases; unmatched junction bases: 9. CDR3 length: 17 amino acids. Germline lookup yields CDR1 MGHDK and CDR2 SYGVNS. This chain's CDR3 is CASSEYIGTGTAYGYTF. For the CDR3, the DNA is TGTGCCAGCAGTGAATATATCGGGACAGGGACCGCCTATGGCTACACCTTC.

This sequence joins TRBV5-4 and TRBJ2-3, with TRBD2 matching 10 bases. The CDR3 runs to 13 residues. The germline CDR1 and CDR2 sequences are SGHNT and YYREEE (reference sequence). As DNA, the CDR3 is TGTGCACTTAAGCTAGCGGGGGCCGGCACGCAGTATTTT. This gives the protein CALKLAGAGTQYF.

The chain combines TRBV7-2 with TRBJ1-1; a weak D match, TRBD1 (5 bases). The CDR3 totals 17 residues. CDR1 and CDR2 from the germline V gene are SGHTA and FQGNSA. V was shortened by 4 bases and J by 5 bases, with 23 bases between the two germline ends. The DNA for the CDR3 is TGTGCCAGCAGCTACCAATTGGAACGGGGGGTTTCGACTGAAGCTTTCTTT. Its translation is CASSYQLERGVSTEAFF. The whole variable domain, remainder taken from reference TRBV7-2 and TRBJ1-1, is GAGVSQSPSNKVTEKGKDVELRCDPISGHTALYWYRQSLGQGLEFLIYFQGNSAPDKSGLPSDRFSAERTGGSVSTLTIQRTQQEDSAVYLCASSYQLERGVSTEAFFGQGTRLTVV.

The V call is TRBV6-6, the J call TRBJ1-5; TRBD1 matches at 7 bases. Trimming removed 2 bases from V and 5 bases from J; junction bases left unmatched: 3. The germline V gene has CDR1 MNHNY and CDR2 SVGAGI (reference sequence). This CDR3 has 14 residues. DNA of the CDR3: TGTGCCAGCAGTTACGGGACAGTCCATCAGCCCCAGCATTTT. It encodes CASSYGTVHQPQHF.

The chain has TRBV29-1 and TRBJ2-5; TRBD2 matches 8 bases. Unmatched junction bases numbered 16, after V lost 3 bases and J lost 7 bases. The CDR3 is made up of 16 amino acids. CDR1 is SQVTM, CDR2 ANQGSEA, per germline. In DNA form, the CDR3 reads TGCAGCGTTGACGATGTCCAAGCGGGGGTGATCGGGACCCAGTACTTC. Translated, it gives CSVDDVQAGVIGTQYF.

J is TRBJ1-5 and V is TRBV18, with TRBD1 matching 7 bases. Looked up from germline, CDR1 is KGHSH and CDR2 is LQKENI. CDR3 length: 16 residues. J gave up 1 base and V 2 bases, and 5 bases lay outside the gene matches. The CDR3 protein is CASSPNRGGSNQPQHF. The CDR3 DNA is TGTGCCAGCTCACCAAACAGGGGTGGGAGCAATCAGCCCCAGCATTTT.

The genes are TRBV18 and TRBJ2-6; D perhaps matches TRBD1 (6 bases). The germline CDR1 and CDR2 sequences are KGHSH and LQKENI. This CDR3 is built from 18 residues. Trimming removed 3 bases at V and 3 bases at J, with 18 bases between. Here the CDR3 reads CASSPGAPGAGGANVLTF. CDR3 nucleotides: TGTGCCAGCTCACCCGGCGCTCCAGGGGCGGGTGGGGCCAACGTCCTGACTTTC.

The chain couples TRBV7-8 to TRBJ2-5; D may be TRBD1 (5 bases). Germline V gene sequence: CDR1 SGHVS, CDR2 FQNEAQ. This CDR3 has 14 amino acids. The ends were cut back, 0 bases at V and 4 bases at J, with 9 bases in the middle. The CDR3 sequence: CASSLAGRAETQYF. Here the CDR3 DNA reads TGTGCCAGCAGCTTAGCGGGCAGGGCAGAGACCCAGTACTTC.

The sample holds a few counts of this clone. The gene calls are TRBV5-4 and TRBJ2-1; TRBD1 matches at 11 bases. This CDR3 has 15 residues. Germline CDR1 reads SGHNT; CDR2 reads YYREEE (reference sequence). V shed 4 bases, J shed 8 bases, and the junction held 8 bases outside the gene matches. The CDR3 DNA sequence: TGTGCCAGCAGCGCCCCGGACAGGGGGCAGGATGAGCAGTTCTTC. It yields the protein CASSAPDRGQDEQFF.

This chain connects TRBV9 to TRBJ1-2; TRBD1 might be the D (6 bases). The CDR3 extends over 15 amino acids. V shed 2 bases and J shed 6 bases, with 17 bases lying between them. Germline CDR1 is SGDLS and CDR2 is YYNGEE. The CDR3 spells CASSVAPGTPDGYTF. The CDR3 bases are TGTGCCAGCAGCGTTGCTCCCGGGACACCGGATGGCTACACCTTC.

This chain links TRBV5-5 with TRBJ1-4; TRBD1 matches 7 bases. The V segment lost 1 base and the J segment 5 bases; nucleotides outside the gene matches: 5. The CDR3 is made up of 15 amino acids. CDR1 and CDR2 (germline): SGHKS, YYEKEE (reference sequence). CDR3 nucleotides: TGTGCCAGCAGCTTGTGGGGACAGACAAATGAAAAACTGTTTTTT. Translated, it gives CASSLWGQTNEKLFF.

The rearrangement links TRBV11-2 to TRBJ2-5; D gene ambiguous. The V and J ends lost 2 bases and 2 bases respectively, with 12 bases between them. This CDR3 is built from 15 residues. Germline CDR1 reads SGHAT; CDR2 reads FQNNGV. The DNA of the CDR3 is TGTGCCAGCAGCTTAACCGGTTTCCTTCAAGAGACCCAGTACTTC. Amino acid sequence: CASSLTGFLQETQYF. The full variable domain, completed using reference TRBV11-2 and TRBJ2-5, is EAGVAQSPRYKIIEKRQSVAFWCNPISGHATLYWYQQILGQGPKLLIQFQNNGVVDDSQLPKDRFSAERLKGVDSTLKIQPAKLEDSAVYLCASSLTGFLQETQYFGPGTRLLVL.

V and J are TRBV9 and TRBJ1-2; D possibly corresponds to TRBD1 (5 bases). The V gene lost 3 bases and the J gene lost 0 bases, with 9 bases spanning the gap. Germline V gene sequence: CDR1 SGDLS, CDR2 YYNGEE. The length of the CDR3 is 14 residues. DNA for the CDR3: TGTGCCAGCAGCGGAAGACAGACTAACTATGGCTACACCTTC. It is translated as CASSGRQTNYGYTF.